This record covers a single TCR beta chain. What it recognizes is unknown. This sample is part of a study of breast tumors, draining lymph nodes, adjacent tissues. Study results and caveats: Luminal-like breast cancer showed significantly higher tumor–nontumor repertoire similarity than basal-like. Findings are consistent with lymph node origin and intratumoral expansion of most tumor T cells. Tumors had less TCR diversity than lymph nodes, more than nontumor tissue. The lymph node origin of tumor T cells was framed as consistent with a hypothesis, not demonstrated.

Samples came from axillary lymph nodes draining the breast cancer. TCRdb fed the multiplex PCR reads into MiXCR, producing one record per CDR3 protein. The sample includes some 130,000 distinct CDR3 sequences, 20% seen only once; the top ten take over 3%. The V end lost 2 bases, the J end lost 4 bases, and 8 bases lay between the germline ends. The V gene's germline CDR1 is SGHAT and CDR2 FQNNGV. CDR3 length: 14 amino acids. The sequence came from a female donor with breast cancer. Some clones in this sample may be carry-over from other donors' samples. The sample was axillary lymph node tissue. The chain employs TRBV11-2 and TRBJ2-2; D is undetermined. The CDR3: CASSLRSLTGELFF. Written as DNA, the CDR3 is TGTGCCAGCAGCTTAAGGAGCCTCACCGGGGAGCTGTTTTTT.